This TCR beta chain was sequenced for a study of blood T cell repertoires in COVID-19. Overall study: Material from acute and convalescent COVID-19 was sourced from the United States, Italy and Spain.

Individuals drawn from around 24 US areas were roughly 18 to 89 years old. Donors were grouped by their self-reported clinical history. Source study methods: Amplification of reference gene primers was used by the study to estimate nucleated cell counts. TCRdb's table, derived via immunoSEQ multiplex PCR, lists solely in-frame clones and lacks some. D and trimming were read from the DNA, whereas the V and J calls and clone size are those reported in that table. Among about 270,000 clones listed, roughly 93% were seen once. J gave up 0 bases and V 1 base, and 2 bases lay outside the gene matches. The CDR3 is 15 residues long. Per germline, CDR1 SGHNT and CDR2 YYREEE (reference sequence).

The J gene is TRBJ2-3, the V gene TRBV5-4; 7 nucleotides agree with TRBD2. Sequencing was done on a sample of PBMCs or T cells enriched from blood (not recorded which). This TCR was recovered from a middle-aged woman with acute COVID-19. This CDR3 reads CASSLQRGSTDTQYF. CDR3 nucleotide sequence: TGTGCCAGCAGCTTGCAGCGGGGTAGCACAGATACGCAGTATTTT.